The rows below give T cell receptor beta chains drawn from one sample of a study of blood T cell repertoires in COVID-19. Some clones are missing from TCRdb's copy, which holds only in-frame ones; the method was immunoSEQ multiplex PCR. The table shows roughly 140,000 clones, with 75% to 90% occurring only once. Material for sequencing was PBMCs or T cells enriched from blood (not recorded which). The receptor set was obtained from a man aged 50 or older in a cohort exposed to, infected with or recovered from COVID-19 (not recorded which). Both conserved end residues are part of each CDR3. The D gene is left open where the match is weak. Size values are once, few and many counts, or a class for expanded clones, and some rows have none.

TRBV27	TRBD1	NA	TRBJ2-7	CASSFQGDSYEQYF	TGTGCCAGCAGTTTTCAGGGGGATTCCTACGAGCAGTACTTC
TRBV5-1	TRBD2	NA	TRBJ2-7	CASNLAGSYEQYF	TGCGCCAGCAATCTAGCGGGGTCCTACGAGCAGTACTTC
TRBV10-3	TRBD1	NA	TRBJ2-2	CATTGTGTNTGELFF	TGTGCCACCACCGGGACAGGGACTAACACCGGGGAGCTGTTTTTT
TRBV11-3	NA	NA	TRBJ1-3	CASSDSAGNTIYF	TGTGCCAGCAGTGACAGTGCTGGAAACACCATATATTTT
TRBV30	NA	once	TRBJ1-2	CAWTTSYGYTF	TGTGCCTGGACCACTTCATATGGCTACACCTTC
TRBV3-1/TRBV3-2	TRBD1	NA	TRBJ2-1	CASSQRTGTGPYNEQFF	TGTGCCAGCAGCCAGCGGACCGGGACAGGCCCCTACAATGAGCAGTTCTTC
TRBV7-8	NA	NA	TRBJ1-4	CASSLQDGENEKLFF	TGTGCCAGCAGCTTACAGGACGGGGAAAATGAAAAACTGTTTTTT
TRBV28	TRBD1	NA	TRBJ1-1	CASSLQGANTEAFF	TGTGCCAGCAGTTTACAGGGGGCGAACACTGAAGCTTTCTTT
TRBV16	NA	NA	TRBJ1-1	CASSPAGVPDRAFF	TGTGCCAGCAGCCCCGCGGGGGTGCCCGACAGGGCTTTCTTT
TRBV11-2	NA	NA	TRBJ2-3	CASSLNPGEGTDTQYF	TGTGCCAGCAGCTTAAATCCCGGAGAGGGCACAGATACGCAGTATTTT
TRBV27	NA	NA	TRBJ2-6	CASSSLQGPYSGANVLTF	TGTGCCAGCAGTTCCCTACAGGGACCATACTCTGGGGCCAACGTCCTGACTTTC
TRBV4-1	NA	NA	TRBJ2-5	CASSQLYGETQYF	TGCGCCAGCAGCCAGCTGTACGGGGAGACCCAGTACTTC
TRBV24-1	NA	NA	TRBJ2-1	CATSDSNNEQFF	TGTGCCACCAGTGATTCCAACAATGAGCAGTTCTTC
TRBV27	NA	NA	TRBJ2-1	CATRIGGASGEQFF	TGTGCCACTCGGATAGGCGGTGCCTCTGGAGAGCAGTTCTTC
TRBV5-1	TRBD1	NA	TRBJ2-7	CASSPGQGAYEQYF	TGCGCCAGCAGCCCCGGACAGGGTGCCTACGAGCAGTACTTC
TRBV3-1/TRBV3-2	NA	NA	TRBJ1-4	CASSQAREEKLFF	TGTGCCAGCAGCCAAGCGAGGGAGGAAAAACTGTTTTTT
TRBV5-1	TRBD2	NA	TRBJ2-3	CASSLRGGQREGRDTQYF	TGCGCCAGCAGCTTGAGAGGGGGGCAGCGGGAGGGCCGAGATACGCAGTATTTT
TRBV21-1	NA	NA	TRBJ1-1	CAPGTSKTGVTEAFF	TGTGCCCCTGGAACTTCTAAGACCGGGGTTACTGAAGCTTTCTTT
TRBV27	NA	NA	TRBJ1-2	CASTAGTGFPYGGYTF	TGTGCCAGCACGGCGGGAACAGGCTTTCCGTATGGGGGCTACACCTTC
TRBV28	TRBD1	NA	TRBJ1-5	CASSSRGGGLADQPQHF	TGTGCCAGCAGTTCCAGAGGGGGCGGCTTAGCAGATCAGCCCCAGCATTTT
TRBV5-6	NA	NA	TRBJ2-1	CASSPQGNYNEQFF	TGTGCCAGCAGCCCTCAGGGAAACTACAATGAGCAGTTCTTC
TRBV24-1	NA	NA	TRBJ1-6	CATSARVGYNSPLHF	TGTGCCACCAGCGCCAGGGTAGGGTATAATTCACCCCTCCACTTT
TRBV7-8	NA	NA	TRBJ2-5	CASSLGEKETQYF	TGTGCCAGCAGCTTAGGGGAGAAAGAGACCCAGTACTTC
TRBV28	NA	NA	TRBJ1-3	CASSPPGILNGNTIYF	TGTGCCAGCAGTCCCCCAGGGATTTTGAACGGAAACACCATATATTTT
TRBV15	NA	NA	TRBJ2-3	CATSDRDSNTDTQYF	TGTGCCACCAGCGACCGGGACTCCAACACAGATACGCAGTATTTT
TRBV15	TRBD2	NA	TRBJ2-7	CATSRGLAGEYEQYF	TGTGCCACCAGCAGAGGACTAGCGGGAGAGTACGAGCAGTACTTC
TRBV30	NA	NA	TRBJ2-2	CGNGYGDTGELFF	TGTGGTAATGGATACGGGGACACCGGGGAGCTGTTTTTT
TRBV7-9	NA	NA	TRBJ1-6	CASSLGQKNSPLHF	TGTGCCAGCAGCCTTGGACAGAAGAATTCACCCCTCCACTTT
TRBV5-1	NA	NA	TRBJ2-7	CASSLVGYEQYF	TGCGCCAGCAGCTTGGTCGGCTACGAGCAGTACTTC
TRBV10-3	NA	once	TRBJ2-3	CAISGGALSTDTQYF	TGTGCCATCAGCGGGGGTGCGCTTAGCACAGATACGCAGTATTTT
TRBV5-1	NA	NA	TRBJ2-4	CASSLGGSEAKNIQYF	TGCGCCAGCAGCTTGGGGGGTAGCGAGGCCAAAAACATTCAGTACTTC
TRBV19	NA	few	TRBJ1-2	CASSLTHHGYTF	TGTGCCAGTAGCCTAACCCACCATGGCTACACCTTC
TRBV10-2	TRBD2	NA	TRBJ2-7	CASRERGSYEQYF	TGCGCCAGCAGGGAGCGGGGTTCCTACGAGCAGTACTTC
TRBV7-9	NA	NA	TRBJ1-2	CASSLVRRDGYTF	TGTGCCAGCAGCTTGGTCCGGAGGGACGGCTACACCTTC
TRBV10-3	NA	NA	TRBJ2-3	CAIRKAGLAADTQYF	TGTGCCATCAGAAAAGCGGGCCTGGCTGCAGATACGCAGTATTTT
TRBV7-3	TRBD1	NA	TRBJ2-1	CASSSNDRVGEQFF	TGTGCCAGCAGCTCAAACGACAGGGTTGGTGAGCAGTTCTTC
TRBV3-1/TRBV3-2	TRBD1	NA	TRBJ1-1	CASGQQGAFF	TGTGCCAGCGGACAACAGGGGGCTTTCTTT
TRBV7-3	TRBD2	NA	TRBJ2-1	CASSLTAGGSYNEQFF	TGTGCCAGCAGCTTAACTGCGGGAGGGAGCTACAATGAGCAGTTCTTC
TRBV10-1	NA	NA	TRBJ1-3	CASSEGSSGNTIYF	TGCGCCAGCAGTGAAGGGAGCTCTGGAAACACCATATATTTT